These 15 T cell receptor beta chains came from one sample sequenced in a study of cytomegalovirus exposure and HLA in healthy donors. Primers: 60 Vbeta forward and 13 Jbeta reverse. Assay used: immunoSEQ multiplex PCR; TCRdb lists only in-frame clones, some missing. The sample lists roughly 120,000 clones; roughly three quarters were seen once. Sequenced input: PBMCs. The source is a man over 45 in good health and CMV-seropositive.

This clone has more than one count but fewer than ten. The V call is TRBV5-4, the J call TRBJ2-3; maybe TRBD2 (6 bases). CDR1 SGHNT and CDR2 YYREEE come from the germline V gene (reference sequence). Between the trimmed V and J ends, which lost 3 bases and 3 bases, there was a span of 14 bases. The length of the CDR3 is 15 residues. CDR3 loop: CASSSTSGRTDTQYF. Written as DNA, the CDR3 is TGTGCCAGCAGCTCCACGAGCGGGCGGACAGATACGCAGTATTTT.

The CDR3 region is CASSPKTSNTGELFF. The CDR3 nucleotides read TGTGCCAGCAGCCCCAAGACTAGCAACACCGGGGAGCTGTTTTTT. The chain links TRBV7-2 to TRBJ2-2, with TRBD2 matching 7 bases. This CDR3 has 15 amino acids. V gave up 5 bases and J gave up 2 bases; unmatched junction bases: 5. Germline-derived CDR1 and CDR2 are SGHTA and FQGNSA.

The chain carries TRBV11-2 and TRBJ1-5, with a weak D call TRBD1 (6 bases). Germline V gene lookup returns CDR1 SGHAT and CDR2 FQNNGV. V lost 0 bases and J 7 bases, leaving 16 bases between the germline ends. The CDR3 contains 16 residues. CDR3 region: CASSLDTGMVGQPQHF. The CDR3 nucleotides are TGTGCCAGCAGCTTAGATACAGGGATGGTAGGGCAGCCCCAGCATTTT. The full variable domain, with the rest looked up from reference TRBV11-2 and TRBJ1-5, is EAGVAQSPRYKIIEKRQSVAFWCNPISGHATLYWYQQILGQGPKLLIQFQNNGVVDDSQLPKDRFSAERLKGVDSTLKIQPAKLEDSAVYLCASSLDTGMVGQPQHFGDGTRLSIL.

V usage is TRBV4-1 and J usage is TRBJ2-5, with D perhaps TRBD2 (6 bases). CDR1 and CDR2 from the germline V gene are MGHRA and YSYEKL. There are 15 residues in the CDR3. The ends were cut back, 0 bases at V and 5 bases at J, with 13 bases in the middle. This CDR3 is CASSQDRAGRETQYF. The CDR3 DNA sequence: TGCGCCAGCAGCCAAGATCGCGCGGGGAGGGAGACCCAGTACTTC.

The chain has TRBV7-9 and TRBJ2-1, with TRBD2 identical over 10 bases. Germline V gene lookup returns CDR1 SEHNR and CDR2 FQNEAQ (reference sequence). V was clipped by 0 bases and J by 7 bases; unmatched bases: 3. This CDR3 is 15 amino acids long. The CDR3: CASSLAAGGLNEQFF. The CDR3 nucleotides read TGTGCCAGCAGCTTAGCAGCGGGAGGGCTGAATGAGCAGTTCTTC.

The V call is TRBV29-1, the J call TRBJ1-2; no reliable D call. Looked up from germline, CDR1 is SQVTM and CDR2 is ANQGSEA. This CDR3 contains 11 residues. V was shortened by 7 bases and J by 2 bases, with 8 bases between the two germline ends. Here the CDR3 reads CSARDNYGYTF. The CDR3 DNA sequence: TGCAGCGCTAGAGACAACTATGGCTACACCTTC.

This clone occurred once. The gene calls are TRBV27 and TRBJ1-5, with 11 bases aligning to TRBD1. Germline V gives CDR1 MNHEY, CDR2 SMNVEV (reference sequence). The CDR3 is made up of 15 amino acids. The trim removed 7 bases at V and 3 bases at J, leaving 5 bases unmatched. The CDR3 is CASKRDRGDNQPQHF. CDR3 in DNA: TGTGCCAGCAAAAGGGACAGGGGGGACAATCAGCCCCAGCATTTT.

This sequence joins TRBV28 and TRBJ1-5, with 8 bases identical to TRBD1. The CDR3 extends over 16 amino acids. V lost 3 bases and J lost 3; bases outside the gene matches: 7. The germline V gene encodes CDR1 MDHEN and CDR2 SYDVKM. This chain's CDR3 is CASSFAGTGSNQPQHF. The CDR3 coding sequence is TGTGCCAGCAGTTTTGCCGGGACAGGATCCAATCAGCCCCAGCATTTT.

The chain has TRBV11-3 and TRBJ2-3, with a tentative D call TRBD1 (6 bases). Germline values: CDR1 SGHNT, CDR2 YENEEA. The CDR3 consists of 19 residues. Trimming shortened V by 5 bases and J by 5 bases, and 29 bases separated the two germline ends. The DNA for the CDR3 is TGTGCCAGCAGCCCTAATTCCCCGGAAGAGGGGGTGAGGAAAGATACGCAGTATTTT. Protein sequence: CASSPNSPEEGVRKDTQYF.

This chain joins TRBV13 and TRBJ2-7, with a tentative D call TRBD2 (5 bases). Trimming pared 0 bases from V and 6 bases from J, leaving 9 bases between. The CDR3 length is 13 residues. Looked up from germline, CDR1 is PRHDT and CDR2 is FYEKMQ (reference sequence). Here the CDR3 reads CASSLGVSAEQYF. The CDR3 region has the DNA TGTGCCAGCAGCTTAGGGGTTAGCGCCGAGCAGTACTTC.

The gene calls are TRBV5-1 and TRBJ2-7; 7 bases match TRBD1. The CDR3 is 14 residues long. Germline V lookup: CDR1 SGHRS, CDR2 YFSETQ. Trimming at V came to 5 bases and at J to 7 bases, leaving 12 bases not matched to a gene. The CDR3 region is CASRQISGGEEQYF. The CDR3 nucleotides are TGCGCCAGCAGACAAATCTCAGGGGGTGAGGAGCAGTACTTC.

The chain uses TRBV5-4 and TRBJ2-7; 10 positions match TRBD2. The V gene's germline CDR1 is SGHNT and CDR2 YYREEE (reference sequence). This CDR3 is built from 15 residues. Germline trimming cut 3 bases from V and 0 bases from J; bases unmatched to any gene: 3. CDR3 residues: CASSSGLAISYEQYF. CDR3 DNA sequence: TGTGCCAGCAGCTCGGGACTAGCGATCTCCTACGAGCAGTACTTC.

V is TRBV4-3 and J is TRBJ2-2, with 7 positions matching TRBD1. Germline V lookup: CDR1 LGHNA, CDR2 YSLEER. The length of the CDR3 is 13 residues. Trimming cost V 1 base and J 8 bases; bases outside gene matches: 1. CDR3 sequence: CASSQAGQGELFF. DNA of the CDR3: TGCGCCAGCAGCCAAGCGGGACAGGGGGAGCTGTTTTTT.

This clone has a handful of counts. The chain links TRBV19 to TRBJ2-2, with D possibly being TRBD1 (6 bases). Germline-derived CDR1 and CDR2 are LNHDA and SQIVND (reference sequence). This CDR3 is built from 15 residues. V lost 3 bases to trimming and J lost 6 bases, with 14 bases between them. The CDR3 reads CASSIPGQLPGELFF. The CDR3 bases are TGTGCCAGTAGTATTCCCGGACAGCTACCCGGGGAGCTGTTTTTT.

The chain has TRBV19 and TRBJ2-7; a weak D match, TRBD1 (6 bases). V lost 6 bases and J lost 2, with 11 bases in between. This CDR3 is built from 13 residues. Germline-derived CDR1 and CDR2 are LNHDA and SQIVND (reference sequence). The DNA of the CDR3 is TGTGCCAGTAGACCGGGACAACCCTACGAGCAGTACTTC. This gives the protein CASRPGQPYEQYF.